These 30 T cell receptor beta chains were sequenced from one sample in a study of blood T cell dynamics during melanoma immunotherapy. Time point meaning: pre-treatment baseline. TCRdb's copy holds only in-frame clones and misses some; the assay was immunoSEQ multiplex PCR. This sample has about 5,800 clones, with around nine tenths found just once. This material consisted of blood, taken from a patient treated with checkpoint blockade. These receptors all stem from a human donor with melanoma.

The CDR3 loop reads CASSPRVGASGHSYNEQFF. The CDR3 DNA follows: TGTGCCAGCAGTCCCAGGGTCGGAGCTAGCGGCCACTCCTACAATGAGCAGTTCTTC. This chain uses TRBV7-9 with TRBJ2-1; 7 bases agree with TRBD2. The CDR3 length is 19 residues. Per the germline V gene, CDR1 is SEHNR and CDR2 is FQNEAQ (reference sequence). Trimming took 6 bases from V and 0 from J; bases not matched to a gene: 17. The variable domain in full, completed from reference TRBV7-9 and TRBJ2-1, reads DTGVSQNPRHKITKRGQNVTFRCDPISEHNRLYWYRQTLGQGPEFLTYFQNEAQLEKSRLLSDRFSAERPKGSFSTLEIQRTEQGDSAMYLCASSPRVGASGHSYNEQFFGPGTRLTVL.

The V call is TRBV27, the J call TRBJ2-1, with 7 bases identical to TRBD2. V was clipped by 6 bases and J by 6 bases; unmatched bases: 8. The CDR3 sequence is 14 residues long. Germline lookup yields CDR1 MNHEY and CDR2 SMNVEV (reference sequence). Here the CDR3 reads CASRSGNAPNEQFF. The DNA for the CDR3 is TGTGCCAGCAGAAGCGGGAATGCTCCCAATGAGCAGTTCTTC.

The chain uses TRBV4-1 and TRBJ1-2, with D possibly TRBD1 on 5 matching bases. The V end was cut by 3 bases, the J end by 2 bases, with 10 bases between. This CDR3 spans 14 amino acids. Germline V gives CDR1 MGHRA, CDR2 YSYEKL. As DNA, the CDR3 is TGCGCCAGCAGCCAGAACGAGGGGAACTATGGCTACACCTTC. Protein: CASSQNEGNYGYTF.

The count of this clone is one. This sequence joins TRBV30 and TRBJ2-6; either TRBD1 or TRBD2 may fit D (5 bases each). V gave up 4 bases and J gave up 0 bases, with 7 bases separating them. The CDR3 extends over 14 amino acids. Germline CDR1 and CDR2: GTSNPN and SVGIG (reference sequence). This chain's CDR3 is CAWTRGSGANVLTF. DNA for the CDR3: TGTGCCTGGACGAGGGGCTCTGGGGCCAACGTCCTGACTTTC.

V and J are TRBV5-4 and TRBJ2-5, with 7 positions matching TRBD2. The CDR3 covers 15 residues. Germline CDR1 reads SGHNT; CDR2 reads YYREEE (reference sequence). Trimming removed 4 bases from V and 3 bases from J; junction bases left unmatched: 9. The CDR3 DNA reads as TGTGCCAGCAGCCCGGGGGGAGGACGGGAAGAGACCCAGTACTTC. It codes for CASSPGGGREETQYF. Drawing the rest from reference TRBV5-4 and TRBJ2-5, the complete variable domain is ETGVTQSPTHLIKTRGQQVTLRCSSQSGHNTVSWYQQALGQGPQFIFQYYREEENGRGNFPPRFSGLQFPNYSSELNVNALELDDSALYLCASSPGGGREETQYFGPGTRLLVL.

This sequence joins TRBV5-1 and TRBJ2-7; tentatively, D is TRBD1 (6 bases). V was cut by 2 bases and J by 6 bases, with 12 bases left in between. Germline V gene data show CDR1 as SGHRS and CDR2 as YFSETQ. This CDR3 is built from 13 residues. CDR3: CASSLSFRGEQYF. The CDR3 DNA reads TGCGCCAGCAGCTTATCATTCAGGGGCGAGCAGTACTTC.

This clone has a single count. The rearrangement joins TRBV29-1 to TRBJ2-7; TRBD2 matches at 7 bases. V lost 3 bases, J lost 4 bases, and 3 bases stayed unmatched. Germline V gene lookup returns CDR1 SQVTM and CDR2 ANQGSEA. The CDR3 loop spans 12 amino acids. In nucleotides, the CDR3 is TGCAGCGTTGATGTGGGGGGGTACGAGCAGTACTTC. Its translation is CSVDVGGYEQYF.

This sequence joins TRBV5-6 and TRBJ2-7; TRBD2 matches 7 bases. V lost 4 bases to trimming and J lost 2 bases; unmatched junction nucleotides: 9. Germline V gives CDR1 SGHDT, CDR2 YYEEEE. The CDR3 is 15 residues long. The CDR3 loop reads CASSPGLSIAYEQYF. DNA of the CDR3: TGTGCCAGCAGCCCGGGACTATCCATAGCCTACGAGCAGTACTTC.

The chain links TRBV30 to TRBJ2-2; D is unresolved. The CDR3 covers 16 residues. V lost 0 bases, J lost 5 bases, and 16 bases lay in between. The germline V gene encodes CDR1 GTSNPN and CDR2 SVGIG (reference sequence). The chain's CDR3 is CAWSVRPLRITGELFF. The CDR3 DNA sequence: TGTGCCTGGAGTGTAAGACCCCTGCGGATAACCGGGGAGCTGTTTTTT.

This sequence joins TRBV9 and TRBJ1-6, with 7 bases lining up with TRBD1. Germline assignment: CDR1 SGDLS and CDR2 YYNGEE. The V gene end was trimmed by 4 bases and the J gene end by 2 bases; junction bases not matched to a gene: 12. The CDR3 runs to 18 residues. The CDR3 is CASSPQGGVWTYNSPLHF. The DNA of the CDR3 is TGTGCCAGCAGCCCTCAGGGGGGGGTCTGGACCTATAATTCACCCCTCCACTTT.

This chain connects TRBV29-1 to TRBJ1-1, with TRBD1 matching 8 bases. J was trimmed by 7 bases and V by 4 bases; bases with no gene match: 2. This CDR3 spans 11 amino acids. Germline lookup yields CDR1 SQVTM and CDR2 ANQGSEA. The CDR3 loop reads CSVGGTGEAFF. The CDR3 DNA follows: TGCAGCGTTGGGGGGACAGGTGAAGCTTTCTTT.

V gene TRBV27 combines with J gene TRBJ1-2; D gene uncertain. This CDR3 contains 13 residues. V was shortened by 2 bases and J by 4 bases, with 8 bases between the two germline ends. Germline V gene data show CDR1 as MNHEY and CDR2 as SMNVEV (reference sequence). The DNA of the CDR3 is TGTGCCAGCAGTTTAGGTTCGCTCTATGGCTACACCTTC. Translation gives CASSLGSLYGYTF.

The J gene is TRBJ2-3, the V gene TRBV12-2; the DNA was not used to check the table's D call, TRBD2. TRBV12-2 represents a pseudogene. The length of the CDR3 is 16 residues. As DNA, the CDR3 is TGTGCAAGTCGCTTAGCGAGTAACGGTTCCACAGATACGCAGTATTTT. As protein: CASRLASNGSTDTQYF.

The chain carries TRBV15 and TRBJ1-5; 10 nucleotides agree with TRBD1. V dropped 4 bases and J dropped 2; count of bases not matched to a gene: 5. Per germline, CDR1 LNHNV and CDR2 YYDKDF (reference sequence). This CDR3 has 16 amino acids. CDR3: CATSMRQGAGNQPQHF. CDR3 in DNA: TGTGCCACCAGCATGCGACAGGGGGCCGGCAATCAGCCCCAGCATTTT. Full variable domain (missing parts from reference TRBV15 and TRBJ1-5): DAMVIQNPRYQVTQFGKPVTLSCSQTLNHNVMYWYQQKSSQAPKLLFHYYDKDFNNEADTPDNFQSRRPNTSFCFLDIRSPGLGDTAMYLCATSMRQGAGNQPQHFGDGTRLSIL.

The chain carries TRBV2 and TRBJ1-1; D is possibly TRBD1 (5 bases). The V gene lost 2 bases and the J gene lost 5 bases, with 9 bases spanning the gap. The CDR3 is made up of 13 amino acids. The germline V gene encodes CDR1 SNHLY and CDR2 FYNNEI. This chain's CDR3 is CASSEQGVTEAFF. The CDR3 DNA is TGTGCCAGCAGTGAACAAGGGGTTACTGAAGCTTTCTTT.

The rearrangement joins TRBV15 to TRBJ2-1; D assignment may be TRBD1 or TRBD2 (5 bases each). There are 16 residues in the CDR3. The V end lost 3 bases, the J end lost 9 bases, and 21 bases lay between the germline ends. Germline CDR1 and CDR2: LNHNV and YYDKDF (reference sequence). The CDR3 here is CATSSATTSTGGEQFF. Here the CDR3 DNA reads TGTGCCACCAGCAGCGCAACCACTTCTACTGGGGGTGAGCAGTTCTTC.

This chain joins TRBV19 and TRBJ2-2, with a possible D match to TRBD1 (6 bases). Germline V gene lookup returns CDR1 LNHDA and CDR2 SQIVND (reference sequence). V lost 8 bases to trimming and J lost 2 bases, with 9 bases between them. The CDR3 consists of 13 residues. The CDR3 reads CASLDRNTGELFF. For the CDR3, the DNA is TGTGCCAGTTTGGACAGAAACACCGGGGAGCTGTTTTTT.

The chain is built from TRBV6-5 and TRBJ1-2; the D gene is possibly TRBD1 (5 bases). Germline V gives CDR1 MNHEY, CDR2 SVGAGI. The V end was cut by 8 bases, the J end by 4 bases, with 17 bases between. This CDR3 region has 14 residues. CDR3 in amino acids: CASYRHGAGYGYTF. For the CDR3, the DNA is TGTGCCAGCTATAGACACGGGGCAGGCTATGGCTACACCTTC.

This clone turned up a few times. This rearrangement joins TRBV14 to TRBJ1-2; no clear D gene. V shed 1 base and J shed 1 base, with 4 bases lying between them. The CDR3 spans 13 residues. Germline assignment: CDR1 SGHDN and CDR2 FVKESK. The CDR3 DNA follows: TGTGCCAGCAGCCAAGGCGGTAACTATGGCTACACCTTC. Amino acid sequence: CASSQGGNYGYTF.

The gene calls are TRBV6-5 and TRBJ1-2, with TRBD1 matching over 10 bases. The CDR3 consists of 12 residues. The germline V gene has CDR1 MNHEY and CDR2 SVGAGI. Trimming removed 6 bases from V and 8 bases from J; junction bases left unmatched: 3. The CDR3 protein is CASRRTGGGYTF. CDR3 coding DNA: TGTGCCAGCAGAAGGACAGGGGGAGGCTACACCTTC.

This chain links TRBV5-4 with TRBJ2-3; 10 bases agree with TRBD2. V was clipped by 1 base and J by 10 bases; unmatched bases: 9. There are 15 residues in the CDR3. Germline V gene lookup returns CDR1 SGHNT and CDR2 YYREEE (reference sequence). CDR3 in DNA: TGTGCCAGCAGCTTGCAGCGGGGGGGCCGTATGGCGCAGTATTTT. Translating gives CASSLQRGGRMAQYF.

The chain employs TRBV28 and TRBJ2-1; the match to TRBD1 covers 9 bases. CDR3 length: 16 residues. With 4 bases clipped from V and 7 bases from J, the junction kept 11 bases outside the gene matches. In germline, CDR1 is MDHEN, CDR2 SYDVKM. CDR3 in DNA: TGTGCCAGCAGTTCCCCGGGACAGGGAGGAGGGAATGAGCAGTTCTTC. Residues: CASSSPGQGGGNEQFF.

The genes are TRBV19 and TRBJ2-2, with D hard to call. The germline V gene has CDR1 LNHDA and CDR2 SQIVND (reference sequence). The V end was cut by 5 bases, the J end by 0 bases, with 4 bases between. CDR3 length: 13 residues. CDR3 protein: CASSFANTGELFF. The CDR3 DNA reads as TGTGCCAGTAGTTTCGCGAACACCGGGGAGCTGTTTTTT.

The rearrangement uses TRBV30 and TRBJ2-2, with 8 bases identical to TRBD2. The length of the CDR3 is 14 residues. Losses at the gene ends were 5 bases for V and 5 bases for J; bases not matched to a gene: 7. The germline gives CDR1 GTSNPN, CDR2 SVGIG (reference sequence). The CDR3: CAWAGGGNTGELFF. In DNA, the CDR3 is TGTGCCTGGGCGGGCGGGGGGAATACCGGGGAGCTGTTTTTT.

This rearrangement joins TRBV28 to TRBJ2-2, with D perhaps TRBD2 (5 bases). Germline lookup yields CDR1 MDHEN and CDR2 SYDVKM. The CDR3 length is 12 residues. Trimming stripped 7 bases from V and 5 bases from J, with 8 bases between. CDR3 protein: CASMRATGELFF. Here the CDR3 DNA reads TGTGCCAGCATGAGGGCTACCGGGGAGCTGTTTTTT.

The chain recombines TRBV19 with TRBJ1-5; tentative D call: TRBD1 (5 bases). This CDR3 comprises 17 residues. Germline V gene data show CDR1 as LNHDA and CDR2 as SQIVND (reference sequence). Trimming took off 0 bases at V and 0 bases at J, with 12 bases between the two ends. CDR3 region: CASSIDLEGDSNQPQHF. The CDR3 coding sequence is TGTGCCAGTAGTATAGATCTTGAAGGGGATAGCAATCAGCCCCAGCATTTT. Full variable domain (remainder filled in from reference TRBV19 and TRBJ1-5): DGGITQSPKYLFRKEGQNVTLSCEQNLNHDAMYWYRQDPGQGLRLIYYSQIVNDFQKGDIAEGYSVSREKKESFPLTVTSAQKNPTAFYLCASSIDLEGDSNQPQHFGDGTRLSIL.

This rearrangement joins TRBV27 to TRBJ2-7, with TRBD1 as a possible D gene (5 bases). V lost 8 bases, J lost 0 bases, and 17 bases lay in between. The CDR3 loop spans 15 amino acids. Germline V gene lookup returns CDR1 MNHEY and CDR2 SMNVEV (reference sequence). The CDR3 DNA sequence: TGTGCCAGCTGGGGCGAAGGGGCCCTCTCCTACGAGCAGTACTTC. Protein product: CASWGEGALSYEQYF.

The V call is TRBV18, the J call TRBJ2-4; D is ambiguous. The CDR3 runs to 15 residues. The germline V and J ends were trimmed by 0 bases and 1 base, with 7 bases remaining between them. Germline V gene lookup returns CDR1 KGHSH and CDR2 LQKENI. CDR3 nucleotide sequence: TGTGCCAGCTCACCACCTTCGCAGGCCAAAAACATTCAGTACTTC. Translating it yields CASSPPSQAKNIQYF.

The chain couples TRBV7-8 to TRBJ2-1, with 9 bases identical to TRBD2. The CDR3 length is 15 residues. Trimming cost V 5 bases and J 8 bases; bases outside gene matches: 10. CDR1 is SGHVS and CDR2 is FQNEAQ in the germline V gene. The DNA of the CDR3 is TGTGCCAGCAGCGCCCGTTGGACTAGCGCTGATGAGCAGTTCTTC. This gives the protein CASSARWTSADEQFF.

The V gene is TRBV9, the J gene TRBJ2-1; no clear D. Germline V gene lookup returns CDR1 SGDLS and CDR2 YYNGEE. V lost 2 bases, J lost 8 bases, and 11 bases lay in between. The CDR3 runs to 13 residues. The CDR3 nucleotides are TGTGCCAGCAGCGTTGGCTCTCCTCATGAGCAGTTCTTC. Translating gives CASSVGSPHEQFF.